The 18 T cell receptor beta chains in this list originate from one sample, sequenced in a study of T-cell reconstitution after alpha-beta-depleted transplantation in children. Molecular barcoding with unique molecular identifiers was used for the TCRbeta library. TCRdb used MiXCR to reprocess the PCR reads, holding one entry per CDR3 protein. The sample holds hundreds of thousands of distinct CDR3 sequences, 8.2% seen once. The source was PBMCs, mostly from graft donor cells, collected 180 days after TCRalphabeta/CD19-depleted stem cell transplant. Receptors originate from a male patient under 18 who had a stem cell transplant for acute lymphoblastic leukemia, so the T cells may come from the graft donor.

Note on this clonotype: With a much larger clone just one base away, this may be a read error. The chain links TRBV28 to TRBJ2-7, with 8 bases matching TRBD2. The germline V gene encodes CDR1 MDHEN and CDR2 SYDVKM. The CDR3 is 13 amino acids. CDR3 bases: TGTGCCAGCACCCCGGGACTAGGCTACGGGCAGTACTTC. Its translation is CASTPGLGYGQYF.

This clonotype occurred many times. The CDR3 reads CASSELVDEQFF. In DNA form, the CDR3 reads TGTGCCAGCAGTGAATTAGTGGATGAGCAGTTCTTC. The chain carries TRBV25-1 and TRBJ2-1; D is unresolved. Per the germline V gene, CDR1 is MGHDK and CDR2 is SYGVNS. Deletions cut 1 base from V and 8 bases from J, with 6 bases between. The CDR3 extends over 12 amino acids.

This clonotype was counted at least ten times. The chain employs TRBV20-1 and TRBJ2-3; 8 bases fit TRBD1. The CDR3 length is 13 residues. CDR1 and CDR2 (germline): DFQATT, SNEGSKA (reference sequence). V was pared by 5 bases and J by 3 bases, with 4 bases of the junction left unmatched. The CDR3 sequence: CSAPRQGTDTQYF. The DNA of the CDR3 is TGCAGTGCTCCCCGACAGGGGACAGATACGCAGTATTTT.

At least ten counts were recorded for this clonotype. The chain is built from TRBV20-1 and TRBJ1-5; D possibly corresponds to TRBD1 (6 bases). Trimming pared 6 bases from V and 6 bases from J, leaving 9 bases between. Germline CDR1 DFQATT, CDR2 SNEGSKA (reference sequence). The CDR3 is made up of 11 amino acids. The CDR3 loop reads CSAGGGQPQHF. CDR3 in DNA: TGCAGTGCGGGAGGGGGTCAGCCCCAGCATTTT.

As regards this clonotype: A much larger clone sits a single nucleotide away, making a read error possible. The J gene is TRBJ1-6, the V gene TRBV6-5; no reliable D call. Trimming removed 1 base at V and 14 bases at J, with 21 bases between. The CDR3 totals 16 residues. Germline assignment: CDR1 MNHEY and CDR2 SVGAGI. In DNA, the CDR3 is TGTGCCAGCAGTTACTGGTCCAGGAACCCTCCAGGAGCCCTCCACTTT. Protein sequence: CASSYWSRNPPGALHF.

This clonotype was detected ten times or more. CDR3 sequence: CSARDGGSSIQYF. CDR3 bases: TGCAGTGCTAGAGATGGAGGGTCATCCATTCAGTACTTC. The chain combines TRBV20-1 with TRBJ2-4, with a possible D match to TRBD2 (6 bases). The V gene lost 0 bases and the J gene lost 9 bases, with 12 bases spanning the gap. Germline-derived CDR1 and CDR2 are DFQATT and SNEGSKA (reference sequence). The CDR3 totals 13 residues.

In this sample, this clonotype turned up many times. This chain joins TRBV27 and TRBJ2-3, with 13 bases matching TRBD2. CDR3 length: 17 residues. The V segment lost 4 bases and the J segment 7 bases; nucleotides outside the gene matches: 11. Per germline, CDR1 MNHEY and CDR2 SMNVEV (reference sequence). DNA for the CDR3: TGTGCCAGCAGTTCGCTACAAACTAGCGGGGGGGCAAATACGCAGTATTTT. This translates into CASSSLQTSGGANTQYF.

This clonotype was picked up many times. The chain is built from TRBV14 and TRBJ1-4; TRBD1 might be the D (5 bases). Per the germline V gene, CDR1 is SGHDN and CDR2 is FVKESK. Trimming pared 2 bases from V and 0 bases from J, leaving 10 bases between. The CDR3 has 16 amino acids. CDR3: CASSQNGGATNEKLFF. DNA for the CDR3: TGTGCCAGCAGCCAAAACGGGGGAGCAACTAATGAAAAACTGTTTTTT.

This clonotype was counted at least ten times. The V call is TRBV29-1, the J call TRBJ1-1, with unresolved D. Between the trimmed V and J ends, which lost 5 bases and 3 bases, there was a span of 13 bases. Looked up from germline, CDR1 is SQVTM and CDR2 is ANQGSEA. The CDR3 runs 13 residues. CDR3 sequence reads: CSVSASRDTEAFF. The CDR3 DNA reads TGCAGCGTTAGTGCTTCTCGGGACACTGAAGCTTTCTTT. Supplemented by reference TRBV29-1 and TRBJ1-1, the full variable domain reads SAVISQKPSRDICQRGTSLTIQCQVDSQVTMMFWYRQQPGQSLTLIATANQGSEATYESGFVIDKFPISRPNLTFSTLTVSNMSPEDSSIYLCSVSASRDTEAFFGQGTRLTVV.

Ten or more counts support this clonotype. The rearrangement uses TRBV7-2 and TRBJ2-7; 12 bases are a match to TRBD1. CDR3 size: 15 residues. V was pared by 5 bases and J by 6 bases, with 8 bases of the junction left unmatched. Germline-derived CDR1 and CDR2 are SGHTA and FQGNSA. For the CDR3, the DNA is TGTGCCAGCAGCCGCGGAGGGACAGGGGGCGGCGAGCAGTACTTC. Its protein product is CASSRGGTGGGEQYF.

This clonotype was observed at least ten times. The V and J genes are TRBV12-3 or TRBV12-4 and TRBJ1-1; D gene ambiguous. CDR3 length: 14 residues. V was cut by 3 bases and J by 0 bases, with 8 bases left in between. DNA for the CDR3: TGTGCCAGCAGTTTGCCATTAATGAACACTGAAGCTTTCTTT. This translates into CASSLPLMNTEAFF.

This clonotype was counted at least ten times. This chain links TRBV25-1 with TRBJ2-7; TRBD1 agrees at 10 bases. The length of the CDR3 is 14 residues. Germline CDR1 MGHDK, CDR2 SYGVNS. V dropped 4 bases and J dropped 1; count of bases not matched to a gene: 1. CDR3 in DNA: TGTGCCAGCAGTGTGGGACAGGGGTCCTACGAGCAGTACTTC. Translated, it gives CASSVGQGSYEQYF.

Ten or more counts support this clonotype. V and J are TRBV7-3 and TRBJ2-1, with D perhaps being TRBD1 or TRBD2 (6 bases each). Germline CDR1 SGHTA, CDR2 FQGTGA. The V gene lost 5 bases and the J gene lost 9 bases, with 17 bases spanning the gap. The CDR3 spans 14 residues. CDR3 coding DNA: TGTGCCAGCAGCCGCGAAGGGGGGAAGGGTGAGCAGTTCTTC. Amino acid sequence: CASSREGGKGEQFF.

This clonotype was observed many times. This chain connects TRBV5-1 to TRBJ2-7, with a possible D match to TRBD2 (6 bases). With 3 bases removed from V and 9 bases from J, the gap between germline ends came to 16 bases. The CDR3 is 13 amino acids. CDR1 SGHRS and CDR2 YFSETQ come from the germline V gene. The CDR3 DNA follows: TGCGCCAGCAGCTCAACCGGGACTCTAGGGCAGTACTTC. Translation gives CASSSTGTLGQYF.

This clonotype was counted ten times or more. The germline gene is not matched at one end of the junction; a read error may be the cause. The V gene is TRBV7-2, the J gene TRBJ2-5; D is undetermined. CDR1 and CDR2 (germline): SGHTA, FQGNSA. The CDR3 has 11 amino acids. Here the CDR3 DNA reads TGCGCCAGCAGCTTGAAAGAGACCCAGTACTTC. Its translation: CASSLKETQYF. Together with reference TRBV7-2 and TRBJ2-5, the CDR3 gives the full variable domain: GAGVSQSPSNKVTEKGKDVELRCDPISGHTALYWYRQSLGQGLEFLIYFQGNSAPDKSGLPSDRFSAERTGGSVSTLTIQRTQQEDSAVYLCASSLKETQYFGPGTRLLVL.

There are many counts of this clonotype. The rearrangement joins TRBV12-3 or TRBV12-4 to TRBJ2-7; D perhaps matches TRBD2 (6 bases). The CDR3 contains 14 residues. Trimming removed 2 bases at V and 4 bases at J, with 12 bases between. The CDR3 DNA follows: TGTGCCAGCAGTTTAACGGGGGTAAGGTACGAGCAGTACTTC. As protein: CASSLTGVRYEQYF.

This clonotype was seen more than once but under ten times. CDR3 sequence reads: CASSPRSRNQPQHF. The CDR3 nucleotides are TGTGCCAGCTCACCACGGAGCCGAAATCAGCCCCAGCATTTT. J is TRBJ1-5 and V is TRBV18; no reliable D call. Germline V gene data show CDR1 as KGHSH and CDR2 as LQKENI. V was shortened by 1 base and J by 4 bases, with 8 bases between the two germline ends. The CDR3 sequence is 14 residues long.

This clonotype was detected many times. J is TRBJ2-7 and V is TRBV7-9, with unresolved D. V gave up 4 bases and J gave up 2 bases, with 12 bases separating them. This CDR3 contains 14 residues. Germline V gene sequence: CDR1 SEHNR, CDR2 FQNEAQ (reference sequence). CDR3 in amino acids: CASSSTLAPYEQYF. CDR3 sequence (DNA): TGTGCCAGCAGCTCAACATTGGCCCCCTACGAGCAGTACTTC.